A single sample is the source of the 10 T cell receptor beta chains below, sequenced in a study of T-cell reconstitution after alpha-beta-depleted transplantation in children. Unique molecular identifiers featured in how the TCRbeta library was prepared. From the PCR reads, TCRdb called clonotypes with MiXCR, one entry per CDR3 protein. The sample records some 640,000 distinct CDR3 sequences, 16% being singletons. This material consisted of PBMCs from the stem cell graft donor, taken from the stem cell graft. These receptor sequences come from a human donor who donated a stem cell graft to a child with acute myeloid leukemia.

In its sample, this clonotype was seen many times. This sequence joins TRBV30 and TRBJ1-1; D may be TRBD1 (5 bases). CDR1 and CDR2 (germline): GTSNPN, SVGIG (reference sequence). V lost 5 bases to trimming and J lost 0 bases, with 7 bases between them. This CDR3 contains 12 residues. The chain's CDR3 is CAWGQVNTEAFF. The CDR3 coding sequence is TGTGCCTGGGGACAAGTGAACACTGAAGCTTTCTTT.

This clonotype was seen a few times. A much larger clone sits a single nucleotide away, making a read error possible. No conserved phenylalanine or tryptophan is present at the end of the CDR3, so a read error is the likely explanation. The DNA is left out, because the CDR3 cannot be placed on it with certainty; the CDR3 is given as TCRdb lists it. J is TRBJ2-5 and V is TRBV6-2 or TRBV6-3; no DNA check was done on the table's D call, TRBD1. Germline lookup yields CDR1 MNHEY and CDR2 SVGEGT. The CDR3 contains 14 residues when both ends are counted. The CDR3 reads CASSTSGARETQYS.

In this sample, this clonotype turned up many times. This chain joins TRBV13 and TRBJ1-2; TRBD1 is a possible D gene (5 bases). Germline V gene lookup returns CDR1 PRHDT and CDR2 FYEKMQ (reference sequence). The CDR3 spans 14 residues. V was shortened by 1 base and J by 8 bases, with 14 bases between the two germline ends. The CDR3 coding sequence is TGTGCCAGCAGCTTAGACGGGGCAGGGAGCGGCTACACCTTC. Its protein is CASSLDGAGSGYTF. The full variable domain, in which reference TRBV13 and TRBJ1-2 provide the parts outside the CDR3, is AAGVIQSPRHLIKEKRETATLKCYPIPRHDTVYWYQQGPGQDPQFLISFYEKMQSDKGSIPDRFSAQQFSDYHSELNMSSLELGDSALYFCASSLDGAGSGYTFGSGTRLTVV.

In this sample, this clonotype turned up many times. The V and J genes are TRBV29-1 and TRBJ1-2, with D uncertain. Germline V CDR1 and CDR2: SQVTM, ANQGSEA. V was clipped by 1 base and J by 8 bases, with 11 bases between them. The CDR3 extends over 12 amino acids. The CDR3 region has the DNA TGCAGCGTTGAAGCGCCTTCGGACGGCTACACCTTC. Encoded protein: CSVEAPSDGYTF.

This clonotype appeared a few times. The rearrangement joins TRBV12-5 to TRBJ2-7; 7 bases agree with TRBD1. The CDR3 totals 13 residues. CDR1 is LGHNT, CDR2 FRNRAP, per germline. V gave up 10 bases and J gave up 2 bases; unmatched junction bases: 8. CDR3 sequence reads: CAKAGQVPYEQYV. The CDR3 nucleotides read TGTGCTAAGGCAGGACAGGTTCCCTACGAGCAGTACGTC.

This clonotype was seen a handful of times. The chain has TRBV7-9 and TRBJ2-1; D is unresolved. Trimming pared 5 bases from V and 4 bases from J, leaving 9 bases between. The CDR3 loop spans 13 amino acids. Germline V CDR1 and CDR2: SEHNR, FQNEAQ (reference sequence). The CDR3, as DNA: TGTGCCAGCAGCCCAGCGAGGTACAATGAGCAGTTCTTC. Translating gives CASSPARYNEQFF.

This clonotype was found many times. The chain carries TRBV5-6 and TRBJ1-6; possibly TRBD1 for D (6 bases). Germline CDR1 is SGHDT and CDR2 is YYEEEE. V lost 5 bases and J 10 bases, leaving 19 bases between the germline ends. The CDR3 covers 15 residues. The DNA for the CDR3 is TGTGCCAGCAGTGTTCCCCTTGAGGGGGGATCACCCCTCCACTTT. The encoded protein is CASSVPLEGGSPLHF.

The chain is built from TRBV12-3 or TRBV12-4 and TRBJ2-1; tentative D call: TRBD1 (8 bases). The ends were cut back, 2 bases at V and 5 bases at J, with 22 bases in the middle. The CDR3 sequence is 18 residues long. CDR3 sequence: CASSLPFTGGGKNNEQFF. In DNA form, the CDR3 reads TGTGCCAGCAGTTTACCGTTTACAGGGGGGGGAAAGAACAATGAGCAGTTCTTC.

This clonotype was seen a handful of times. The rearrangement uses TRBV18 and TRBJ2-7, with D hard to call. The V gene lost 4 bases and the J gene lost 3 bases, with 10 bases spanning the gap. This CDR3 has 13 residues. Germline CDR1 KGHSH, CDR2 LQKENI. The CDR3 here is CASSQVDGYEQYV. DNA of the CDR3: TGTGCCAGCTCACAAGTGGACGGCTACGAGCAGTACGTC.

A few counts support this clonotype. The chain links TRBV10-2 to TRBJ2-3; D might be TRBD1 or TRBD2, each matching 6 bases. V was cut by 11 bases and J by 0 bases, with 12 bases left in between. Germline values: CDR1 WSHSY, CDR2 SAAADI. The CDR3 loop spans 13 amino acids. The DNA for the CDR3 is TGCGCCCGGGGGCAGTCTAGCACAGATACGCAGTATTTT. It encodes CARGQSSTDTQYF.